The T cell receptor (beta chain) under discussion was sequenced for a study of beta chain features in type 1 diabetes. Reverse transcribing all isolated RNA meant expressed TCRB transcripts were sequenced. Sequenced by immunoSEQ multiplex PCR; TCRdb stores in-frame clones only, minus some. The sample lists 150,000 to 200,000 clones; approximately 9.1% were seen once. General study results and limits: Within the patient group, naive, central memory and Treg TCRB repertoires appeared more similar to each other than within healthy donors. A potential PCR bias toward shorter templates would be equal in patient and control samples. Researchers report that Type 1 diabetes patients had moderately but significantly shorter TCRB CDR3s across all four CD4+ subsets.

Per the germline V gene, CDR1 is SSHAT and CDR2 is FNYEAQ (reference sequence). The CDR3 sequence is 13 residues long. Only one heparinised blood draw was taken per donor, and its volume averaged around 120 mL. Via the markers CD45RO/CCR7/CD25/CD127/CD95/CD27, stem cell-like memory, regulatory, central memory and naive CD4+ cells were sorted. This clone has a handful of counts. Its antigen is unknown. Mismatch with germline at one junction end may stem from a read error. This TCR came from a woman aged 30 to 39 with type 1 diabetes. The material sequenced was central memory CD4+ T cells from blood. The J gene is TRBJ1-1, the V gene TRBV7-7; D unclear. The CDR3: CASSLSENTEAFF. The CDR3, as DNA: TGTGCTAGCAGCTTATCAGAGAACACTGAAGCTTTCTTT.